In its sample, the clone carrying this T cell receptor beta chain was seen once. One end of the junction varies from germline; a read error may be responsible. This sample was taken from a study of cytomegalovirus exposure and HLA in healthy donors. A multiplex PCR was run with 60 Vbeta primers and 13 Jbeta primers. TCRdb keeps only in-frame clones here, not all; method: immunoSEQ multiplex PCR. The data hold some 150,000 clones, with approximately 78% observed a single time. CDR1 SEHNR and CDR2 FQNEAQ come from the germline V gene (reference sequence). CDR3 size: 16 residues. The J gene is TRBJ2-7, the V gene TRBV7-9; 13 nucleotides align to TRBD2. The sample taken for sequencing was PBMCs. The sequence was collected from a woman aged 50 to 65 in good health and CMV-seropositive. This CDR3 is CSSSFPTSGRLYEQYF. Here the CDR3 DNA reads TGTTCCAGCAGCTTCCCGACTAGCGGGAGGTTATACGAGCAGTACTTC.